The sequence of this T cell receptor beta chain was determined in a study of cytomegalovirus exposure and HLA in healthy donors. Study-wide findings and caveats: Within a later analysis, the majority of CMV-associated TCR beta chains appeared HLA-restricted. Rates of TCR association differed by HLA locus in a later analysis, with DRB1 highest and HLA-C lowest. Common viral pathogens seemed to be connected with several of the most significant clusters, according to a later analysis.

V was cut by 5 bases and J by 0 bases, with 20 bases left in between. This CDR3 contains 18 residues. Germline V gene lookup returns CDR1 MNHEY and CDR2 SMNVEV (reference sequence). Comments on this clone: The target antigen is unknown.

Use of 60 Vbeta and 13 Jbeta primers characterized the PCR. Clones were sequenced by immunoSEQ multiplex PCR, and TCRdb holds only the in-frame ones, with some missing. The data hold 80,000 or so clones, with 65% to 80% observed a single time. The V gene is TRBV27, the J gene TRBJ1-3; a possible D gene is TRBD1 (5 bases). This clonotype was sampled from a woman aged 40 to 49 in good health and CMV-seropositive. Input material: PBMCs. This CDR3 is CASSRAGGRVGSGNTIYF. The CDR3 DNA follows: TGTGCCAGCAGTCGCGCGGGGGGGAGGGTCGGCTCTGGAAACACCATATATTTT.